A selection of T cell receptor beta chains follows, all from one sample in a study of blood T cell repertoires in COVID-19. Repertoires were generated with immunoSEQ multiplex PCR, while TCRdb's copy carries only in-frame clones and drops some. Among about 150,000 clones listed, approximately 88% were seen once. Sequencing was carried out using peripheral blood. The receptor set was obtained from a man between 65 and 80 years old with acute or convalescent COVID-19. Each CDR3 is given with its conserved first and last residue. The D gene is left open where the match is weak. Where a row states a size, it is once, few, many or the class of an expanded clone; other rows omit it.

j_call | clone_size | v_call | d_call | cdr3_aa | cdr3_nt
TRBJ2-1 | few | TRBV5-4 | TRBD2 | CASYLAGGYNEQFF | TGTGCCAGCTACCTAGCGGGAGGCTACAATGAGCAGTTCTTC
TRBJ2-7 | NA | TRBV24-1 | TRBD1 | CATSETPGQGSYEQYF | TGTGCCACCAGTGAGACCCCGGGACAGGGCTCCTACGAGCAGTACTTC
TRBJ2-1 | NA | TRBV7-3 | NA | CASSGTAGQTSYNEQFF | TGTGCCAGCAGCGGAACCGCCGGACAGACCTCCTACAATGAGCAGTTCTTC
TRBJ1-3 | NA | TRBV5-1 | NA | CASSLATGVSGNTIYF | TGCGCCAGCAGCTTGGCCACGGGTGTCTCTGGAAACACCATATATTTT
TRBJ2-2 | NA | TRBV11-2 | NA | CASSLAGDSLAGELFF | TGTGCCAGCAGCTTAGCGGGGGACTCGTTAGCCGGGGAGCTGTTTTTT
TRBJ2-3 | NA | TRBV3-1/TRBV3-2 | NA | CASSAGGATTDTQYF | TGTGCCAGCAGCGCGGGCGGGGCGACCACAGATACGCAGTATTTT
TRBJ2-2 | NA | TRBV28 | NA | CATKRPGDTGELFF | TGTGCCACCAAAAGGCCGGGAGACACCGGGGAGCTGTTTTTT
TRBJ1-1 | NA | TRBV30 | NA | CAWRPPQRMNTEAFF | TGTGCCTGGAGGCCCCCGCAGCGAATGAACACTGAAGCTTTCTTT
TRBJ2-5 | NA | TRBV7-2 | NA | CASSLLFLETQYF | TGTGCCAGCAGCTTACTGTTCCTGGAGACCCAGTACTTC
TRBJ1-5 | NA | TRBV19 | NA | CASKVRDNQPQHF | TGTGCCAGTAAGGTCCGGGACAATCAGCCCCAGCATTTT
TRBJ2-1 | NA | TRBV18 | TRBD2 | CASSTGLAGGRDNEQFF | TGTGCCAGCTCAACAGGACTAGCGGGAGGGCGTGACAATGAGCAGTTCTTC
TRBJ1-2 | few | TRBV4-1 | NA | CASSQDGGTVLFGYTF | TGCGCCAGCAGCCAAGATGGGGGGACGGTCCTTTTTGGCTACACCTTC
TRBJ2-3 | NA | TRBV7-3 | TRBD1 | CASSPTGVRTDTQYF | TGTGCCAGCAGCCCTACAGGGGTACGGACAGATACGCAGTATTTT
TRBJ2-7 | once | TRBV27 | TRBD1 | CASSATGTYEQYF | TGTGCCAGCAGCGCGACAGGGACCTACGAGCAGTACTTC
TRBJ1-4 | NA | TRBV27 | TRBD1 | CASSLSGQPNEKLFF | TGTGCCAGCAGTTTATCGGGACAGCCTAATGAAAAACTGTTTTTT
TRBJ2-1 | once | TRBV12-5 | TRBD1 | CASGLQGPNEQFF | TGTGCTAGTGGGTTACAGGGGCCGAATGAGCAGTTCTTC
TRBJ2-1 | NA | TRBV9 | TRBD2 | CASSPSLPGTSRNNEQFF | TGTGCCAGCAGCCCATCTCTTCCGGGGACTAGCAGAAATAATGAGCAGTTCTTC
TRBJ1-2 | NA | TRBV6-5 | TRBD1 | CASSYSGTGAYGYTF | TGTGCCAGCAGTTACTCTGGGACAGGGGCCTATGGCTACACCTTC
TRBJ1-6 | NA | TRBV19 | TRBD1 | CASTGQGRSSPLHF | TGTGCCAGCACCGGACAGGGGAGGTCTTCACCCCTCCACTTT
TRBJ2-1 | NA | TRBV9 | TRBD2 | CASSRGGSLNNEQFF | TGTGCCAGCAGCCGCGGGGGTTCCCTGAACAATGAGCAGTTCTTC
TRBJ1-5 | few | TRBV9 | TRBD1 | CASSVGTGTGNQPQHF | TGTGCCAGCAGCGTAGGGACAGGAACGGGCAATCAGCCCCAGCATTTT
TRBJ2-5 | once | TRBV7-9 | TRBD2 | CASGRLAEETQYF | TGTGCCAGCGGCCGACTAGCCGAAGAGACCCAGTACTTC
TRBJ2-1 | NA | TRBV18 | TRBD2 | CASSLAGGYNEQFF | TGTGCCAGCTCACTAGCGGGAGGTTACAATGAGCAGTTCTTC
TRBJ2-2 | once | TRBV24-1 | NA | CATSDRQWVGAGELFF | TGTGCCACCAGTGATCGACAGTGGGTAGGGGCCGGGGAGCTGTTTTTT
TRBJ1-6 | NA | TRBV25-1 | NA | CASSQTGFNSPLHF | TGTGCCAGCTCCCAGACAGGCTTTAATTCACCCCTCCACTTT